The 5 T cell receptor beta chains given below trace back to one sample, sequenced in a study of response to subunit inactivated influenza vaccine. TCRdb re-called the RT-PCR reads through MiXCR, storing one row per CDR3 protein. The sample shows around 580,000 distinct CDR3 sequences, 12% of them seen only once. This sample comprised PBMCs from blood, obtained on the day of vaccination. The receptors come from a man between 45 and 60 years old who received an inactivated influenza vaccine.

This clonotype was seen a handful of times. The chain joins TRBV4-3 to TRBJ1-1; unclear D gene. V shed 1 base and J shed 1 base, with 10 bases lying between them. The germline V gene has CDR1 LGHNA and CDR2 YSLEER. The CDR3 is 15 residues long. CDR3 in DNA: TGCGCCAGCAGCCAAGGTAGGACGAGGAACACTGAAGCTTTCTTT. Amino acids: CASSQGRTRNTEAFF.

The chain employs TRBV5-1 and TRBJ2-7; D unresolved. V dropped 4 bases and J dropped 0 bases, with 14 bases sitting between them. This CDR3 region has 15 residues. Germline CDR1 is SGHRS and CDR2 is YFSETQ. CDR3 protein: CASSPRTASSYEQYF. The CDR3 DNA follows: TGCGCCAGCAGCCCAAGGACGGCGAGCTCCTACGAGCAGTACTTC.

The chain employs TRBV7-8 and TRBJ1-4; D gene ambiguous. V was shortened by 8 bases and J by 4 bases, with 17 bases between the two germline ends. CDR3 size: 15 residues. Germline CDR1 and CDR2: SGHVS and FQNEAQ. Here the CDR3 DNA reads TGTGCCAGCGGACTAGAGCGGGCGCTTAATGAAAAACTGTTTTTT. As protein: CASGLERALNEKLFF.

CDR3 bases: TGTGCCAGCAAACCGGGACAGGGTTCATCACCCCTCCACTTT. Amino acid sequence: CASKPGQGSSPLHF. This chain links TRBV12-3 or TRBV12-4 with TRBJ1-6, with 9 bases that match TRBD1. V gave up 7 bases and J gave up 10 bases; unmatched junction bases: 8. The length of the CDR3 is 14 residues.

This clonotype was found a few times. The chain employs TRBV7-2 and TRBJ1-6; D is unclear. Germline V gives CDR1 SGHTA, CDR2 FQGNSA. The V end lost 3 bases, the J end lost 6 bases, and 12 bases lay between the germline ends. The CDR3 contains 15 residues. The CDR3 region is CASSFRIGANSPLHF. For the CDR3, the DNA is TGTGCCAGCAGCTTTCGGATCGGAGCTAATTCACCCCTCCACTTT. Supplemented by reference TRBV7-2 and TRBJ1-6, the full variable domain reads GAGVSQSPSNKVTEKGKDVELRCDPISGHTALYWYRQSLGQGLEFLIYFQGNSAPDKSGLPSDRFSAERTGGSVSTLTIQRTQQEDSAVYLCASSFRIGANSPLHFGNGTRLTVT.